The 12 T cell receptor beta chains presented below share a single source sample, sequenced in a study of blood T cell repertoires in COVID-19. TCRdb keeps only in-frame clones here, not all; method: immunoSEQ multiplex PCR. The table lists 120,000 to 150,000 clones, around 80% of them singletons. The specimen sequenced was peripheral blood. The receptors derive from a man in his fifties or sixties with active or convalescent COVID-19.

V gene TRBV6-1 combines with J gene TRBJ2-5; TRBD1 matches 7 bases. The CDR3 is 14 residues long. Germline V gene sequence: CDR1 MNHNS, CDR2 SASEGT. V lost 2 bases, J lost 5 bases, and 5 bases stayed unmatched. The CDR3 protein is CASSERGGRETQYF. DNA of the CDR3: TGTGCCAGCAGTGAACGAGGGGGCAGGGAGACCCAGTACTTC.

The chain recombines TRBV19 with TRBJ2-2; 8 bases line up with TRBD1. The V segment lost 0 bases and the J segment 6 bases; nucleotides outside the gene matches: 6. The CDR3 has 16 amino acids. Germline CDR1 reads LNHDA; CDR2 reads SQIVND (reference sequence). CDR3: CASSIEGSGGPGELFF. DNA for the CDR3: TGTGCCAGTAGTATAGAGGGGTCAGGGGGCCCCGGGGAGCTGTTTTTT.

The CDR3 region is CAWGRQGEGTDTQYF. The CDR3 DNA reads TGTGCCTGGGGGAGGCAGGGGGAGGGCACAGATACGCAGTATTTT. The chain links TRBV2 to TRBJ2-3; TRBD1 is a possible D gene (7 bases). Germline-derived CDR1 and CDR2 are SNHLY and FYNNEI. Trimming left V 11 bases short and J 1 base short, with 19 bases between. The CDR3 has 15 residues.

This clone was counted between two and nine times. The CDR3 DNA sequence: TGTGCCAGCAGCCTCCTAGCGGGAGGGACCAATGAGCAGTTCTTC. Protein sequence: CASSLLAGGTNEQFF. V gene TRBV14 combines with J gene TRBJ2-1; 12 bases are shared with TRBD2. V shed 4 bases, J shed 6 bases, and the junction held 4 bases outside the gene matches. The CDR3 extends over 15 amino acids. Germline-derived CDR1 and CDR2 are SGHDN and FVKESK.

J is TRBJ2-3 and V is TRBV6-4, with a tentative D call TRBD2 (5 bases). Germline lookup yields CDR1 MRHNA and CDR2 SNTAGT. The length of the CDR3 is 12 residues. V was clipped by 4 bases and J by 5 bases, with 7 bases between them. DNA of the CDR3: TGTGCCAGCAGTGGCGAGGGAGATACGCAGTATTTT. Translating it yields CASSGEGDTQYF.

This chain uses TRBV19 with TRBJ1-5; D not resolved. The germline CDR1 and CDR2 sequences are LNHDA and SQIVND (reference sequence). The V and J ends lost 5 bases and 0 bases respectively, with 5 bases between them. This CDR3 contains 13 residues. This chain's CDR3 is CASSGSSNQPQHF. The CDR3 DNA reads as TGTGCCAGTAGTGGGAGTAGCAATCAGCCCCAGCATTTT.

The chain has TRBV27 and TRBJ1-1; the D gene is possibly TRBD1 (5 bases). Looked up from germline, CDR1 is MNHEY and CDR2 is SMNVEV (reference sequence). The CDR3 is made up of 15 amino acids. The V end was cut by 8 bases, the J end by 6 bases, with 22 bases between. As DNA, the CDR3 is TGTGCCAGCTTGCCTTATCAGGGTTTCAGGGCTGAAGCTTTCTTT. Its protein product is CASLPYQGFRAEAFF.

The chain has TRBV9 and TRBJ2-1, with 8 bases identical to TRBD2. In germline, CDR1 is SGDLS, CDR2 YYNGEE. CDR3 length: 16 amino acids. After removal of 1 base from V and 1 base from J, the junction contained 4 bases not matched to a gene. CDR3 nucleotide sequence: TGTGCCAGCAGCGTATTAGGCGGGAGGTCCTACAATGAGCAGTTCTTC. As protein: CASSVLGGRSYNEQFF.

The gene calls are TRBV9 and TRBJ2-6; D unresolved. CDR1 SGDLS and CDR2 YYNGEE come from the germline V gene. Trimming cost V 0 bases and J 0 bases, with 10 bases left between them. This CDR3 has 17 residues. CDR3 nucleotides: TGTGCCAGCAGCGTAGTGGGCTACAGCTCTGGGGCCAACGTCCTGACTTTC. Protein product: CASSVVGYSSGANVLTF.

The chain couples TRBV5-5 to TRBJ1-3; 9 bases are shared with TRBD1. Trimming took 3 bases from V and 4 from J; bases not matched to a gene: 11. The CDR3 has 17 residues. Germline V gene sequence: CDR1 SGHKS, CDR2 YYEKEE (reference sequence). The CDR3 spells CASSYNWDRVAGNTIYF. In nucleotides, the CDR3 is TGTGCCAGCAGCTATAATTGGGACAGGGTAGCCGGAAACACCATATATTTT.

The rearrangement joins TRBV28 to TRBJ1-2; D ambiguous. Trimming left V 3 bases short and J 8 bases short, with 10 bases between. The CDR3 is made up of 12 amino acids. Germline CDR1 MDHEN, CDR2 SYDVKM. CDR3 amino acids: CASSFGGKGYTF. CDR3 bases: TGTGCCAGCAGTTTCGGAGGGAAGGGCTACACCTTC.

This sequence joins TRBV11-3 and TRBJ2-3, with 9 bases identical to TRBD1. V was pared by 3 bases and J by 7 bases, with 11 bases of the junction left unmatched. CDR1 is SGHNT and CDR2 is YENEEA in the germline V gene. The CDR3 runs 16 residues. The CDR3 DNA reads as TGTGCCAGCAGCTTGGGAGGACAGGGGATGAAGAATACGCAGTATTTT. Translated: CASSLGGQGMKNTQYF.